This TCR beta chain came from a study of OX40 agonist ivuxolimab in advanced cancers. For the study at large: From 23 to 79 years was the age range, with a mean of about 56 years, and around 84% were male. Partial responses were achieved by three patients, of whom one had hepatocellular carcinoma and two had cutaneous melanoma.

Germline loops: CDR1 SGHVS, CDR2 FNYEAQ. The CDR3 has 13 amino acids. For this clone: The antigen is unknown. The germline gene is not matched at one end of the junction; a read error may be the cause.

TCRdb keeps only in-frame clones here, not all; method: immunoSEQ multiplex PCR. The sample shows approximately 61,000 clones, 80% of them seen only once. General study points: Averaged across samples, CD8+ T cells carried more expanded clones than CD4+ did.

Peripheral blood came from all dose cohorts at three timepoints. The sequence came from an adult with an advanced solid tumor such as melanoma, head and neck, liver or kidney cancer. V gene TRBV7-6 combines with J gene TRBJ1-1; the D gene is possibly TRBD1 (6 bases). The sequenced sample was CD4+ or CD8+ T cells sorted from blood, obtained in a trial of the OX40 agonist ivuxolimab. The CDR3 is CASSPTEIQGLRF. DNA for the CDR3: TGTGCCAGCAGCCCCACAGAGATACAGGGACTGCGCTTT.